This TCR beta chain is drawn from a study of identical twins. Findings and limits, study-wide: Beta clonotypes that were abundant in cord blood contained fewer insertions, a pattern absent from memory repertoires. The same donors were not followed; conclusions instead depended on cross-sectional statistical analysis. Weaker excess twin sharing was seen among beta out-of-frame sequences.

This clonotype was detected ten times or more. Its antigen is unidentified. The CDR3 has 15 amino acids. V was pared by 1 base and J by 7 bases, with 3 bases of the junction left unmatched. Germline V gene data show CDR1 as SGHVS and CDR2 as FNYEAQ. TCRdb redid the calling of the 5' RACE reads with MiXCR, one entry per CDR3 protein. The table lists around 500,000 distinct CDR3 sequences, 12% to 15% of them singletons. In addition, the sample was reused for a study of yellow fever vaccine responses in identical twins.

This chain joins TRBV7-6 and TRBJ1-5; 11 bases agree with TRBD1. The sample taken for sequencing was CD4+ T cells sorted from blood. This receptor was obtained from a woman between 18 and 29 years old in good health. DNA of the CDR3: TGTGCCAGCAGCTTAGGGACAGGGGGCGGGCAGCCCCAGCATTTT. Its translation: CASSLGTGGGQPQHF. Filled out from reference TRBV7-6 and TRBJ1-5, the complete variable domain reads GAGVSQSPRYKVTKRGQDVALRCDPISGHVSLYWYRQALGQGPEFLTYFNYEAQQDKSGLPNDRFSAERPEGSISTLTIQRTEQRDSAMYRCASSLGTGGGQPQHFGDGTRLSIL.